Each of the 32 T cell receptor beta chains below was sequenced from the same sample in a study of blood T cell repertoires in COVID-19. Assay: immunoSEQ multiplex PCR; the TCRdb copy retains only in-frame clones and omits some. The table has roughly 400,000 clones, approximately 91% seen once. Sample: PBMCs or T cells enriched from blood (not recorded which). These receptors all come from a middle-aged woman who had been exposed to COVID-19.

Notes on this clone: An end of the junction does not agree with germline; a read error may underlie this. This rearrangement joins TRBV2 to TRBJ1-4, with 7 bases matching TRBD1. This CDR3 is 15 amino acids long. In germline, CDR1 is SNHLY, CDR2 FYNNEI. CDR3 DNA: TGTGCCAGCAGGGAAGGGACAGCAACTAATGAAAAACTGTTTTTT. Its translation is CASREGTATNEKLFF.

The genes are TRBV11-3 and TRBJ2-1, with D perhaps TRBD2 (7 bases). The ends were cut back, 5 bases at V and 0 bases at J, with 23 bases in the middle. This CDR3 spans 19 amino acids. Germline CDR1 SGHNT, CDR2 YENEEA. As DNA, the CDR3 is TGTGCCAGCAGCGGGTTAGTCACCAACCGGGGGGCCTCCTACAATGAGCAGTTCTTC. It yields the protein CASSGLVTNRGASYNEQFF.

The rearrangement uses TRBV6-5 and TRBJ1-6, with D unresolved. Germline V lookup: CDR1 MNHEY, CDR2 SVGAGI. The CDR3 covers 15 residues. With 0 bases removed from V and 8 bases from J, the gap between germline ends came to 11 bases. CDR3: CASSYSNPEDSPLHF. The CDR3 nucleotides read TGTGCCAGCAGTTACTCGAATCCCGAGGATTCACCCCTCCACTTT.

The chain joins TRBV20-1 to TRBJ1-1, with D perhaps TRBD1 (5 bases). This CDR3 is built from 11 residues. V was pared by 4 bases and J by 8 bases, with 11 bases between. Germline loops: CDR1 DFQATT, CDR2 SNEGSKA (reference sequence). The CDR3: CSATPREEAFF. The CDR3 DNA reads TGCAGTGCTACACCCAGGGAAGAAGCTTTCTTT.

This chain's CDR3 is CATSEQGNQPQHF. CDR3 coding DNA: TGTGCCACCAGCGAACAGGGTAATCAGCCCCAGCATTTT. The chain recombines TRBV24-1 with TRBJ1-5; TRBD1 might be the D (6 bases). Germline CDR1 KGHDR, CDR2 SFDVKD. This CDR3 has 13 residues. Trimming shortened V by 7 bases and J by 4 bases, and 10 bases separated the two germline ends.

This sequence joins TRBV12-3 or TRBV12-4 and TRBJ2-2; TRBD2 might be the D (6 bases). The ends were cut back, 8 bases at V and 1 base at J, with 8 bases in the middle. This CDR3 is built from 13 residues. CDR3 bases: TGTGCCAGCGGAGCGGGGAACACCGGGGAGCTGTTTTTT. Protein sequence: CASGAGNTGELFF.

This clone was seen a handful of times. This chain uses TRBV2 with TRBJ2-7; a possible D gene is TRBD1 (6 bases). The CDR3 extends over 13 amino acids. The germline V and J ends were trimmed by 6 bases and 2 bases, with 11 bases remaining between them. The germline gives CDR1 SNHLY, CDR2 FYNNEI. CDR3 loop: CASRAGAAYEQYF. The DNA for the CDR3 is TGTGCCAGCAGGGCAGGGGCGGCCTACGAGCAGTACTTC.

This rearrangement joins TRBV7-2 to TRBJ2-7, with unresolved D. Germline V gene sequence: CDR1 SGHTA, CDR2 FQGNSA. The CDR3 has 16 amino acids. Trimming stripped 1 base from V and 2 bases from J, with 15 bases between. The CDR3 reads CASSLDYPSLTYEQYF. As DNA, the CDR3 is TGTGCCAGCAGCTTAGACTACCCGTCGCTTACCTACGAGCAGTACTTC.

The V gene is TRBV6-6, the J gene TRBJ2-3; 10 bases fit TRBD1. J gave up 3 bases and V 5 bases, and 8 bases lay outside the gene matches. The germline V gene has CDR1 MNHNY and CDR2 SVGAGI (reference sequence). The CDR3 length is 16 residues. Here the CDR3 DNA reads TGTGCCAGCAGTCAAAAGGGGACAGGGGTTACAGATACGCAGTATTTT. This translates into CASSQKGTGVTDTQYF.

This chain joins TRBV2 and TRBJ2-1; 8 nucleotides agree with TRBD2. J was trimmed by 12 bases and V by 7 bases; bases with no gene match: 11. Germline values: CDR1 SNHLY, CDR2 FYNNEI. The CDR3 is made up of 13 amino acids. This CDR3 is CASNGLALGRQFF. The CDR3 nucleotides read TGTGCCAGCAATGGACTAGCCCTAGGTCGGCAGTTCTTC.

This clone appeared a single time. V and J are TRBV20-1 and TRBJ1-2, with D perhaps matching TRBD1 (5 bases). This CDR3 contains 11 residues. Germline values: CDR1 DFQATT, CDR2 SNEGSKA (reference sequence). Trimming left V 6 bases short and J 4 bases short, with 9 bases between. CDR3 residues: CSANTGYGYTF. The CDR3 nucleotides read TGCAGTGCGAATACAGGCTATGGCTACACCTTC.

A remark on this clone: One end of the junction does not line up with germline, which may come from a read error. This chain links TRBV5-1 with TRBJ1-2, with TRBD1 identical over 7 bases. The CDR3 is 12 residues long. Germline V CDR1 and CDR2: SGHRS, YFSETQ. CDR3 sequence (DNA): TGCGCCAGCAGACGGGACAGACAAACCTGGGCCTTC. Translating gives CASRRDRQTWAF.

This clone was detected once. The chain has TRBV7-9 and TRBJ2-3; D is unclear. This CDR3 has 13 residues. CDR1 is SEHNR, CDR2 FQNEAQ, per germline (reference sequence). Trimming took 3 bases from V and 1 from J, leaving 5 bases between them. CDR3 nucleotides: TGTGCCAGCAGCTTCGTCGGCACAGATACGCAGTATTTT. Translating it yields CASSFVGTDTQYF.

The gene calls are TRBV28 and TRBJ1-4; a possible D gene is TRBD1 (5 bases). Trimming cost V 6 bases and J 8 bases, with 16 bases left between them. The CDR3 runs 14 residues. In germline, CDR1 is MDHEN, CDR2 SYDVKM. The CDR3 coding sequence is TGTGCCAGCAGAACAGCGGGGACTGGGGAAAAACTGTTTTTT. Translation: CASRTAGTGEKLFF.

The rearrangement uses TRBV19 and TRBJ1-2; 7 bases fit TRBD1. CDR3 length: 15 residues. V lost 0 bases to trimming and J lost 4 bases; unmatched junction nucleotides: 5. CDR1 LNHDA and CDR2 SQIVND come from the germline V gene (reference sequence). CDR3 DNA: TGTGCCAGTAGTATAGAATGGCAGGGGGTCTATGGCTACACCTTC. The encoded protein is CASSIEWQGVYGYTF.

This chain uses TRBV6-1 with TRBJ1-3; a weak D match, TRBD1 (5 bases). Between the trimmed V and J ends, which lost 1 base and 2 bases, there was a span of 6 bases. Germline loops: CDR1 MNHNS, CDR2 SASEGT. The CDR3 covers 14 residues. CDR3 nucleotide sequence: TGTGCCAGCAGTGAAGGGGGCACTGGAAACACCATATATTTT. Translated: CASSEGGTGNTIYF.

The V call is TRBV7-6, the J call TRBJ2-1, with unresolved D. The V gene's germline CDR1 is SGHVS and CDR2 FNYEAQ. CDR3 length: 13 residues. The V gene lost 4 bases and the J gene lost 3 bases, with 7 bases spanning the gap. In nucleotides, the CDR3 is TGTGCCAGCAGCTCCAACAACTACAATGAGCAGTTCTTC. Translation: CASSSNNYNEQFF.

This clone was observed a handful of times. This sequence joins TRBV12-3 or TRBV12-4 and TRBJ1-2; 7 bases align to TRBD1. This CDR3 region has 13 residues. After removal of 6 bases from V and 3 bases from J, the junction contained 4 bases not matched to a gene. The CDR3 loop reads CASRTGQDYGYTF. In DNA form, the CDR3 reads TGTGCCAGCAGGACAGGGCAGGACTATGGCTACACCTTC.

The gene calls are TRBV2 and TRBJ1-2, with unresolved D. The CDR3 covers 13 residues. With 3 bases removed from V and 4 bases from J, the gap between germline ends came to 9 bases. Germline V CDR1 and CDR2: SNHLY, FYNNEI. The CDR3 DNA reads TGTGCCAGCAGTGAGTACAGTAGCTATGGCTACACCTTC. It translates to CASSEYSSYGYTF.

The V and J genes are TRBV7-2 and TRBJ2-7; 7 bases line up with TRBD2. J was trimmed by 1 base and V by 5 bases; bases with no gene match: 5. Germline assignment: CDR1 SGHTA and CDR2 FQGNSA. This CDR3 is 14 amino acids long. In DNA form, the CDR3 reads TGTGCCAGCAGCCCGGGACTACTTTCCTACGAGCAGTACTTC. Amino acids: CASSPGLLSYEQYF. Looking up the rest from reference TRBV7-2 and TRBJ2-7 gives the full variable domain: GAGVSQSPSNKVTEKGKDVELRCDPISGHTALYWYRQSLGQGLEFLIYFQGNSAPDKSGLPSDRFSAERTGGSVSTLTIQRTQQEDSAVYLCASSPGLLSYEQYFGPGTRLTVT.

This clone occurred a few times. The rearrangement links TRBV7-2 to TRBJ2-5; a possible D gene is TRBD2 (7 bases). The germline gives CDR1 SGHTA, CDR2 FQGNSA. The CDR3 sequence is 14 residues long. V lost 5 bases, J lost 4 bases, and 14 bases lay in between. The CDR3 DNA follows: TGTGCCAGCAGCCTGGGGGGGGCGGGAGAGACCCAGTACTTC. It codes for CASSLGGAGETQYF.

The V and J genes are TRBV11-3 and TRBJ2-1; tentatively, D is TRBD2 (5 bases). Germline loops: CDR1 SGHNT, CDR2 YENEEA. V was clipped by 5 bases and J by 7 bases, with 18 bases between them. CDR3 length: 15 amino acids. DNA of the CDR3: TGTGCCAGCAGCCGGGATCCCGCGTCGGATAATGAGCAGTTCTTC. It yields the protein CASSRDPASDNEQFF.

The chain combines TRBV7-9 with TRBJ1-2; TRBD1 might be the D (5 bases). This CDR3 has 16 amino acids. Trimming took 5 bases from V and 4 from J, leaving 20 bases between them. The germline gives CDR1 SEHNR, CDR2 FQNEAQ (reference sequence). CDR3 sequence reads: CASSQETDPRSYGYTF. CDR3 nucleotides: TGTGCCAGCAGCCAAGAGACAGATCCCCGGTCCTATGGCTACACCTTC.

The chain couples TRBV28 to TRBJ2-1; 7 bases line up with TRBD2. Germline CDR1 is MDHEN and CDR2 is SYDVKM. Losses at the gene ends were 2 bases for V and 9 bases for J; bases not matched to a gene: 10. This CDR3 has 15 amino acids. The CDR3 loop reads CASSLVGRGTGEQFF. CDR3 DNA: TGTGCCAGCAGTTTAGTAGGGAGGGGTACGGGTGAGCAGTTCTTC. The variable domain in full, completed from reference TRBV28 and TRBJ2-1, reads DVKVTQSSRYLVKRTGEKVFLECVQDMDHENMFWYRQDPGLGLRLIYFSYDVKMKEKGDIPEGYSVSREKKERFSLILESASTNQTSMYLCASSLVGRGTGEQFFGPGTRLTVL.

This clone has just one count. V is TRBV6-5 and J is TRBJ2-7, with a possible D match to TRBD2 (6 bases). With 6 bases removed from V and 9 bases from J, the gap between germline ends came to 12 bases. CDR1 and CDR2 from the germline V gene are MNHEY and SVGAGI. This CDR3 is built from 11 residues. The CDR3 DNA reads as TGTGCCAGCAGGGCGGGGCCGGGGCAGTACTTC. It encodes CASRAGPGQYF.

This sequence joins TRBV7-3 and TRBJ1-3; D gene uncertain. This CDR3 is built from 18 residues. The germline V and J ends were trimmed by 5 bases and 4 bases, with 24 bases remaining between them. In germline, CDR1 is SGHTA, CDR2 FQGTGA. DNA for the CDR3: TGTGCCAGCAGCCTACCGTGGGCCTGGTTCCTCTGGGGAAACACCATATATTTT. It yields the protein CASSLPWAWFLWGNTIYF.

The chain couples TRBV19 to TRBJ1-5; 9 bases are shared with TRBD1. This CDR3 is built from 17 residues. CDR1 and CDR2 (germline): LNHDA, SQIVND (reference sequence). J was trimmed by 0 bases and V by 7 bases; bases with no gene match: 10. CDR3 coding DNA: TGTGCCAGTACCCGGGACAGGGCACCCTATAGCAATCAGCCCCAGCATTTT. It is translated as CASTRDRAPYSNQPQHF.

The chain is built from TRBV7-6 and TRBJ2-7; 7 positions agree with TRBD1. The CDR3 is 13 amino acids. Unmatched junction bases numbered 5, after V lost 5 bases and J lost 4 bases. Germline lookup yields CDR1 SGHVS and CDR2 FNYEAQ. CDR3 region: CASSAGRGYEQYF. CDR3 nucleotide sequence: TGTGCCAGCAGCGCGGGCAGGGGGTACGAGCAGTACTTC.

The chain combines TRBV3-1 (or the pseudogene TRBV3-2) with TRBJ1-2, with 10 bases identical to TRBD1. CDR1 and CDR2 from the germline V gene are LGHDT and YNNKEL (reference sequence). This CDR3 has 14 residues. V trimming: 2 bases; J trimming: 6 bases; junction bases outside the gene matches: 3. CDR3 residues: CASSQTGQGNGYTF. Written as DNA, the CDR3 is TGTGCCAGCAGCCAAACGGGACAGGGGAATGGCTACACCTTC.

The rearrangement uses TRBV7-3 and TRBJ2-2; D gene ambiguous. This CDR3 has 16 amino acids. Trimming cost V 2 bases and J 1 base, with 11 bases left between them. The germline CDR1 and CDR2 sequences are SGHTA and FQGTGA. CDR3: CASSLSSVKNTGELFF. The CDR3 DNA reads as TGTGCCAGCAGCTTATCTAGTGTCAAGAACACCGGGGAGCTGTTTTTT.

This chain connects TRBV5-1 to TRBJ1-2; weak D call: TRBD1 (5 bases). Between the trimmed V and J ends, which lost 3 bases and 8 bases, there was a span of 14 bases. This CDR3 spans 13 amino acids. CDR1 SGHRS and CDR2 YFSETQ come from the germline V gene. The chain's CDR3 is CASSSGGEGGYTF. The CDR3, as DNA: TGCGCCAGCAGCTCCGGGGGAGAGGGCGGCTACACCTTC.

The V call is TRBV5-6, the J call TRBJ2-7; possibly TRBD1 for D (6 bases). The germline V gene has CDR1 SGHDT and CDR2 YYEEEE. The CDR3 runs to 14 residues. V shed 3 bases and J shed 3 bases, with 13 bases lying between them. The CDR3 here is CASSYELTGYEQYF. The CDR3 bases are TGTGCCAGCAGCTACGAGTTGACAGGCTACGAGCAGTACTTC. The entire variable domain, with the rest obtained from reference TRBV5-6 and TRBJ2-7, is as follows: DAGVTQSPTHLIKTRGQQVTLRCSPKSGHDTVSWYQQALGQGPQFIFQYYEEEERQRGNFPDRFSGHQFPNYSSELNVNALLLGDSALYLCASSYELTGYEQYFGPGTRLTVT.